This is a list of T cell receptor beta chains from one sample in a study of shared clonotypes between healthy human individuals. Sequencing used immunoSEQ multiplex PCR; TCRdb keeps in-frame clones, though not all of them. The sample has 400,000 to 500,000 clones, roughly four fifths seen once. Material for sequencing was PBMCs. These receptors all come from a woman aged 40-49 years in good health. Some clones in this sample may be carry-over from other donors' samples. CDR3s include the opening cysteine and the closing phenylalanine or tryptophan. A D gene is named only where the DNA matches it firmly. The listing skips clone size in some rows; elsewhere it reads once, few, many or a size class.

J,V,D,size,DNA,CDR3
TRBJ2-1,TRBV27,TRBD2,NA,TGTGCCAGCAGTCTAGCGGGAGTGAGGGGTGAGCAGTTCTTC,CASSLAGVRGEQFF
TRBJ2-2,TRBV7-6,NA,NA,TGTGCCAGCAGCCCCAATCGGACCCCCGGGGAGCTGTTTTTT,CASSPNRTPGELFF
TRBJ2-3,TRBV29-1,NA,few,TGCAGCGTTGAAAGGAGGGGTGGAGATACGCAGTATTTT,CSVERRGGDTQYF
TRBJ2-1,TRBV2,TRBD2,NA,TGTGCCAGCAGTCCCGGGACTAGCGGGAGGGCCATCGCGTACAATGAGCAGTTCTTC,CASSPGTSGRAIAYNEQFF
TRBJ1-6,TRBV30,NA,many,TGTGCCCGCCGGGACGGTAGCTCCTATAATTCACCCCTCCACTTT,CARRDGSSYNSPLHF
TRBJ2-5,TRBV30,NA,NA,TGTGCCTGGAGTGTCTCCAGTGAAGAGACCCAGTACTTC,CAWSVSSEETQYF
TRBJ2-7,TRBV6-5,TRBD2,NA,TGTGCCAGCAGGGGACTAGCGTCCTACGAGCAGTACTTC,CASRGLASYEQYF
TRBJ2-2,TRBV14,TRBD1,NA,TGTGCCAGCAGCCAAGAAATGGGACAGGGGGCGAACACCGGGGAGCTGTTTTTT,CASSQEMGQGANTGELFF
TRBJ1-1,TRBV25-1,NA,NA,TGTGCCAGCAGTGAATATGGGAGGGGAGGGGAGGAAGCTGAAGCTTTCTTT,CASSEYGRGGEEAEAFF
TRBJ2-7,TRBV6-9,NA,NA,TGTGCCAGCAGTTGTCGGGGGGCGAGGGAGCAGTACTTC,CASSCRGAREQYF
TRBJ2-5,TRBV18,NA,NA,TGTGCCAGCTCACCAGGGGCCAAGCAAGAGACCCAGTACTTC,CASSPGAKQETQYF
TRBJ2-5,TRBV28,NA,NA,TGTGCCAGCACCTCCATCCCGGGACTCCAGTACCAAGAGACCCAGTACTTC,CASTSIPGLQYQETQYF
TRBJ2-1,TRBV6-5,TRBD2,NA,TGTGCCAGCAGTCCCAAGCGGGGCTCCTACAATGAGCAGTTCTTC,CASSPKRGSYNEQFF
TRBJ2-1,TRBV4-3,NA,NA,TGCGCCAGCAGCCCTGGTTTTTCCGTGGGCGGGGTCAATGAGCAGTTCTTC,CASSPGFSVGGVNEQFF
TRBJ2-1,TRBV5-1,NA,NA,TGCGCCAGCAGCTTTAAATCGGTTGATGAGCAGTTCTTC,CASSFKSVDEQFF
TRBJ1-2,TRBV28,NA,NA,TGTGCCAGCAGTTTATATACGGGTACTAACTATGGCTACACCTTC,CASSLYTGTNYGYTF
TRBJ2-1,TRBV7-3,TRBD2,NA,TGTGCCAGCAGCATCCTAGCGGGAGGGAGCTACAATGAGCAGTTCTTC,CASSILAGGSYNEQFF
TRBJ2-3,TRBV5-4,TRBD2,NA,TGTGCCAGCAGCTCCCGACTAGCGGGAGTTGGAGATACGCAGTATTTT,CASSSRLAGVGDTQYF
TRBJ1-5,TRBV19,NA,NA,TGTGCCAGTAGTCCCGGGCGCAGCAATCAGCCCCAGCATTTT,CASSPGRSNQPQHF
TRBJ1-2,TRBV7-8,NA,NA,TGTGCCAGCAGCTTAGCAGGAAGAGACAGCTATGGCTACACCTTC,CASSLAGRDSYGYTF
TRBJ1-1,TRBV19,NA,few,TGTGCCAGTAGTATGTTTGCGGGGGAAACCTCCTTTGAAGCTTTCTTT,CASSMFAGETSFEAFF
TRBJ2-7,TRBV5-1,NA,NA,TGCGCCAGCAGCTTCTTACAGGGAAACCACGAGCAGTACTTC,CASSFLQGNHEQYF
TRBJ2-5,TRBV5-1,NA,NA,TGCGCCAGCAGCTCCTTACTCTCCGGGACCCCGGGGGACCAGTACTTC,CASSSLLSGTPGDQYF
TRBJ2-5,TRBV5-1,TRBD1,NA,TGCGCCAGCAGCCGTTTCGGGACAGGGGTCTCTCGGACCCAGTACTTC,CASSRFGTGVSRTQYF
TRBJ2-7,TRBV27,TRBD2,NA,TGTGCCAGCAGTTTAAGGACTAGCAACGAGCAGTACTTC,CASSLRTSNEQYF
TRBJ2-2,TRBV6-5,NA,few,TGTGCCAGCAGACGCGGGACAAATCGCGGGGAGCTGTTTTTT,CASRRGTNRGELFF
TRBJ2-1,TRBV5-1,NA,NA,TGCGCCAGCAGCTTTAAAGCGGACCTTCTTAACAATGAGCAGTTCTTC,CASSFKADLLNNEQFF
TRBJ2-1,TRBV28,NA,NA,TGTGCCAGCAGGGCGGCTCGCAACGGTGTGGGGCAGTTCTTC,CASRAARNGVGQFF
TRBJ2-3,TRBV18,TRBD2,NA,TGTGCCAGCTCACCAACCGCGGGAGTGACAGATACGCAGTATTTT,CASSPTAGVTDTQYF
TRBJ2-7,TRBV11-2,TRBD1,NA,TGTGCCAGCAGCCGGGACAGGGGCGCCTACGAGCAGTACTTC,CASSRDRGAYEQYF
TRBJ1-1,TRBV19,NA,NA,TGTGCCAGTAGTATAGGGGTTTTGGGGACTGAAGCTTTCTTT,CASSIGVLGTEAFF
TRBJ2-3,TRBV30,TRBD2,NA,TGTGCCTGGAGCGGGGGAGGGACAGATACGCAGTATTTT,CAWSGGGTDTQYF
TRBJ2-1,TRBV21-1,NA,NA,TGTGCCAGCAGGGCGGGCGATGAGCAGTTCTTC,CASRAGDEQFF
TRBJ1-5,TRBV27,NA,once,TGTGCCAGGCTATCTCAGCAACCGGGGCCATTTGCGGGAGGTCAGCCCCAGCATTTT,CARLSQQPGPFAGGQPQHF
TRBJ2-2,TRBV5-6,NA,NA,TGTGCCAGCAGCTTGGCCCAGCTTAACACCGGGGAGCTGTTTTTT,CASSLAQLNTGELFF
TRBJ1-5,TRBV7-8,NA,few,TGTGCCAGCAGCTCCCCCCGAGACAGCCAGAGCAATCAGCCCCAGCATTTT,CASSSPRDSQSNQPQHF
TRBJ2-1,TRBV7-9,NA,NA,TGTGCCAGCAGCTTAACGTCTAGCGCCAATGAGCAGTTCTTC,CASSLTSSANEQFF
TRBJ2-7,TRBV18,NA,once,TGTGCCAGCTCACCACCGGTGGGGTATAGCTCCTACGAGCAGTACTTC,CASSPPVGYSSYEQYF
TRBJ2-1,TRBV7-9,TRBD1,NA,TGTGCCAGCAGCCCGACCGGGACAGGGCACAATGAGCAGTTCTTC,CASSPTGTGHNEQFF
TRBJ2-3,TRBV19,TRBD2,NA,TGTGCCAGTAGTAGGGGGACTAGCGGGCTCACAGATACGCAGTATTTT,CASSRGTSGLTDTQYF
TRBJ1-1,TRBV28,NA,many,TGTGCCAGCAGTTTAAATATGGACAGCCACGACACTGAAGCTTTCTTT,CASSLNMDSHDTEAFF
TRBJ2-2,TRBV11-2,TRBD2,NA,TGTGCCAGCAGCTTAGTTAGCGGGAGTAGGGGGGAGCTGTTTTTT,CASSLVSGSRGELFF
TRBJ1-1,TRBV16,TRBD1,NA,TGTGCCAGCAGCCAGACAGGGAAGGGTGAAGCTTTCTTT,CASSQTGKGEAFF
TRBJ2-1,TRBV5-4,TRBD1,NA,TGTGCCAGCAGCTTGCTCTTTGGGACAGGGGACAATGAGCAGTTCTTC,CASSLLFGTGDNEQFF
TRBJ2-7,TRBV5-5,NA,once,TGTGCCAGCAGCTTGCCTGTGAGCTCCTACGAGCAGTACTTC,CASSLPVSSYEQYF
TRBJ2-5,TRBV7-8,NA,NA,TGTGCCAGCAGCTTAGAAAGGAGGGCCGAGACCCAGTACTTC,CASSLERRAETQYF
TRBJ2-3,TRBV4-2,TRBD2,NA,TGTGCCAGCAGCCTGCGGGAGGGCCGCACAGATACGCAGTATTTT,CASSLREGRTDTQYF
TRBJ2-1,TRBV7-3,TRBD2,NA,TGTGCCAGCAGCCCGGGACTAGCGGAGTACAATGAGCAGTTCTTC,CASSPGLAEYNEQFF
TRBJ2-7,TRBV18,TRBD2,NA,TGTGCCAGCTCACCCGGCCCGGGGGCTAGCGGGAAAAGTTACTACGAGCAGTACTTC,CASSPGPGASGKSYYEQYF
TRBJ2-7,TRBV9,NA,once,TGTGCCAGCAGCGGTGGTACATCCTACGAGCAGTACTTC,CASSGGTSYEQYF
TRBJ1-4,TRBV2,NA,once,TGTGCCAGCAGTCTTACAGGGAGAGCAACTAATGAAAAACTGTTTTTT,CASSLTGRATNEKLFF
TRBJ1-2,TRBV29-1,NA,NA,TGCAGCGTTGTCAAGCAGGGCGGCCCCCGTGTATCTGGCTACACCTTC,CSVVKQGGPRVSGYTF
TRBJ1-1,TRBV27,NA,NA,TGTGCCAGCAGTACGCGCCTCTCGAACACTGAAGCTTTCTTT,CASSTRLSNTEAFF
TRBJ2-7,TRBV7-7,TRBD1,NA,TGTGCCAGCAGCATCGACAGGGGTTCCTACGTGCAGTACTTC,CASSIDRGSYVQYF